This T cell receptor (beta chain) is drawn from a study of CD8+ T cells in alopecia areata. On this clone itself: The antigen remains unidentified.

Once sorted, CD4+ cells from four or five patients yielded CD25+CD127- cells. Samples from alopecia areata patients were lesional scalp punch biopsies and peripheral blood. As the sequencing template, cDNA was produced by extracting RNA and reverse transcribing it. Only in-frame clones appear in the TCRdb table, and some are missing; sequencing was by immunoSEQ multiplex PCR. The table lists about 19,000 clones, roughly 62% of them singletons. V gave up 6 bases and J gave up 3 bases; unmatched junction bases: 18. CDR3 length: 19 residues. CDR1 is MDHEN, CDR2 SYDVKM, per germline. Regarding the study as a whole: Patients shared TCRs less clearly than mice did, possibly for HLA-related reasons.

Sequenced: CD4+ Tregs sorted from blood. The rearrangement joins TRBV28 to TRBJ2-1; 9 nucleotides align to TRBD2. The TCR was taken from a human donor with alopecia areata. The CDR3 coding sequence is TGTGCCAGCAGCCGGCCCACCTACAGGGCTAGCGGGAACTACAATGAGCAGTTCTTC. Translating gives CASSRPTYRASGNYNEQFF.